This TCR beta chain was sequenced for a study of breast tumors, draining lymph nodes, adjacent tissues. Study observations and caveats: That most tumor T cells come from lymph nodes remained unproven. Tumor repertoires ranked between lymph nodes and nontumor tissue in diversity, with V and J gene preferences.

TCRdb re-analysed the multiplex PCR reads in MiXCR, keeping a single row per CDR3 protein. The data contain approximately 230,000 distinct CDR3 sequences, less than 45% of them singletons. Axillary draining lymph nodes of breast cancer patients supplied the node samples. Germline values: CDR1 SGHTA, CDR2 FQGTGA. The CDR3 is 16 residues long. V shed 6 bases, J shed 4 bases, and the junction held 12 bases outside the gene matches. Note on this clonotype: The antigen is undetermined.

J is TRBJ2-5 and V is TRBV7-3, with 9 positions matching TRBD1. This receptor was taken from a female donor with breast cancer. Some clones in this sample may be carry-over from other donors' samples. The sample consisted of axillary lymph node tissue. In DNA, the CDR3 is TGTGCCAGCAGAGACCCCCACACAGGGGGCTCAGAGACCCAGTACTTC. Residues: CASRDPHTGGSETQYF.